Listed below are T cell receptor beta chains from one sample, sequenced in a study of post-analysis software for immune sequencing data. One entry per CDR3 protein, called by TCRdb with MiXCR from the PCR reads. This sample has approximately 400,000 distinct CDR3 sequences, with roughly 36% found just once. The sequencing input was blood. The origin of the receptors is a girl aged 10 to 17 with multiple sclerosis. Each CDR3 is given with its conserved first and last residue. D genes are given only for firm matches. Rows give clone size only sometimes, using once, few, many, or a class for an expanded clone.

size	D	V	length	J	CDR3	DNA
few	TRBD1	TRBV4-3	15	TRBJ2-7	CASSQNDRVNYEQYF	TGCGCCAGCAGCCAAAACGACAGGGTCAACTACGAGCAGTACTTC
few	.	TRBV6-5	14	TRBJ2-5	CASSYSGRGQTQYF	TGTGCCAGCAGTTACTCTGGGCGCGGCCAGACCCAGTACTTC
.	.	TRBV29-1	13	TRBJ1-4	CSVGHSTNEKLFF	TGCAGCGTGGGACACTCAACTAATGAAAAACTGTTTTTT
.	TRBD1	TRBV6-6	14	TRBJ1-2	CASSYSGTDFGYTF	TGTGCCAGCAGTTACTCCGGGACAGACTTCGGCTACACCTTC
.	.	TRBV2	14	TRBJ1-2	CASSEALQGHGYTF	TGTGCCAGCAGTGAAGCGCTGCAGGGACATGGCTACACCTTC
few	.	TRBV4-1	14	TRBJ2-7	CASSVPGRRGEQYF	TGCGCCAGCAGCGTCCCGGGCCGTAGGGGCGAGCAGTACTTC
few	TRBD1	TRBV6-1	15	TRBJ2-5	CASSDSGQGLETQYF	TGTGCCAGCAGTGATTCGGGACAGGGGCTGGAGACCCAGTACTTC
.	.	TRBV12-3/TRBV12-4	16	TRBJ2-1	CASSSKIGGHYNEQFF	TGTGCCAGCAGCTCAAAAATCGGGGGGCATTACAATGAGCAGTTCTTC
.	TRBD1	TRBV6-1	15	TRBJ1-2	CASSEDQGQGYGYTF	TGTGCCAGCAGTGAAGATCAAGGACAGGGCTATGGCTACACCTTC
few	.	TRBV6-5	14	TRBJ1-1	CASSRTGANTEAFF	TGTGCCAGCAGTCGTACCGGGGCGAACACTGAAGCTTTCTTT